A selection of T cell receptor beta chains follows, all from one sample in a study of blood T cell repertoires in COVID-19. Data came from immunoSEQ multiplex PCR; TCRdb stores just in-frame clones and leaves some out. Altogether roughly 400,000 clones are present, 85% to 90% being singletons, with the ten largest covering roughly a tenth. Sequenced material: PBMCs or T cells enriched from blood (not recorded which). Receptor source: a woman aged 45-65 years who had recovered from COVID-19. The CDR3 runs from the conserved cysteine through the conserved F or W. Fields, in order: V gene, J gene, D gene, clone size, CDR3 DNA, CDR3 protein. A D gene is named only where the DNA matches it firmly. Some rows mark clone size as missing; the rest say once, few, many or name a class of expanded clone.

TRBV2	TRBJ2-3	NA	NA	TGTGCCATAAAGGGCGGGAGCACAGATACGCAGTATTTT	CAIKGGSTDTQYF
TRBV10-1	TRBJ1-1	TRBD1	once	TGCGCCAGCTGGCTAAGACAGGGGGAAACGAACACTGAAGCTTTCTTT	CASWLRQGETNTEAFF
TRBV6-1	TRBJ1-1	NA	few	TGTGCCAGCAGTGAATTCAGGCTTATGGCTGAAGCTTTCTTT	CASSEFRLMAEAFF
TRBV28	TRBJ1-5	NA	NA	TGTGCCAGCAGTGCGGTGGTTAGCAGCAATCAGCCCCAGCATTTT	CASSAVVSSNQPQHF
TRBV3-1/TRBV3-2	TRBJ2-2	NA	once	TGTGCCAGCAGCCCATATACCCGGGACATGGTAACCGGGGAGCTGTTTTTT	CASSPYTRDMVTGELFF
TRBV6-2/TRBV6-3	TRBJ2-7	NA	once	TGTGCCAGCAGCGGGGACTGGCCCTACGAGCAGTACTTC	CASSGDWPYEQYF
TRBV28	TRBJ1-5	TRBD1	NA	TGTGCCAGCAGGTTGACAGGGGGCGCGGGTCAGCCCCAGCATTTT	CASRLTGGAGQPQHF
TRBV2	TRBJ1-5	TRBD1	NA	TGTGCCAGCAGTCCGGGACAGTCTCAGCCCCAGCATTTT	CASSPGQSQPQHF
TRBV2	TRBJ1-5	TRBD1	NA	TGTGCCAGCAGTAGGACAGGGGGCGCGGATAGCAATCAGCCCCAGCATTTT	CASSRTGGADSNQPQHF
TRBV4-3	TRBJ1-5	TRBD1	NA	TGCGCCAGCAGCCAAGATATTGGACAGGGGGCAAGTCAGCCCCAGCATTTT	CASSQDIGQGASQPQHF
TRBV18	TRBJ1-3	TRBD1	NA	TGTGCCAGCTCACCGACAGGGGCTATCTCTGGAAACACCATATATTTT	CASSPTGAISGNTIYF
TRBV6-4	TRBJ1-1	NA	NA	TGTGCCAGCATATCGGGACAACTCATACATATGAACACTGAAGCTTTCTTT	CASISGQLIHMNTEAFF
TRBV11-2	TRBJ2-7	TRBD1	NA	TGTGCTCAAACAGGGGCTCCGTACGAGCAGTACTTC	CAQTGAPYEQYF
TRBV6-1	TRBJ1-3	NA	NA	TGTGCCAGCAGTGATCCCGGGAGGCACACCATATATTTT	CASSDPGRHTIYF
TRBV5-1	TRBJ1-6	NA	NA	TGCGCCAGCAACTTTGGCGGGTTTGATTCACCCCTCCACTTT	CASNFGGFDSPLHF
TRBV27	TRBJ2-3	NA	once	TGTGCCAGCAGTTCGCGACTCAGCACAGATACGCAGTATTTT	CASSSRLSTDTQYF
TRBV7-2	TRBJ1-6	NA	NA	TGTGCCAGCAGAAACCCCTACACGGGAGATTATAATTCACCCCTCCACTTT	CASRNPYTGDYNSPLHF
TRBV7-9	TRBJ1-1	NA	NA	TGTGCCAGCAGCCAGAGGGGAGGATCAACCGAAGCTTTCTTT	CASSQRGGSTEAFF
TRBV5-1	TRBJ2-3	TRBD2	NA	TGCGCCAGCAGCCGAATACCCCTAGCGGGGGACGAGGGAGATACGCAGTATTTT	CASSRIPLAGDEGDTQYF
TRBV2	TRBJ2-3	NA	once	TGTGCCAGCAGTATCCGGGGCACAGATACGCAGTATTTT	CASSIRGTDTQYF
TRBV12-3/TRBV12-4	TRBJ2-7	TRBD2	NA	TGTGCCAGCAGTTTATCGGGACTAGCCGAGCAGTACTTC	CASSLSGLAEQYF
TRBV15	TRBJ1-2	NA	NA	TGTGCCACCAGCAGAGATATCTTGCGTTATGGCTACACCTTC	CATSRDILRYGYTF
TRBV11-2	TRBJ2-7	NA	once	TGTGCCAGCAGCATGACGGACAGCTCCTACGAGCAGTACTTC	CASSMTDSSYEQYF
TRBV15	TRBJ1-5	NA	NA	TGTGCCACCAGCAGAGTAGACTCACAGCCCCAGCATTTT	CATSRVDSQPQHF
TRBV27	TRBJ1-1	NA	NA	TGTGCCAGCTTAAAAGGTCCCTACAGGGAACCGAACACTGAAGCTTTCTTT	CASLKGPYREPNTEAFF
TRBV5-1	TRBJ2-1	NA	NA	TGCGCCAGCAGGGCGGATCCCTACAATGAGCAGTTCTTC	CASRADPYNEQFF
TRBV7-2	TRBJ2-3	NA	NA	TGTGCCAGCAGCTTTTCTCGAGCGACAGATACGCAGTATTTT	CASSFSRATDTQYF
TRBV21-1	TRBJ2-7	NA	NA	TGTGCCAGCAGCAGGAGTTACGAGCAGTACTTC	CASSRSYEQYF
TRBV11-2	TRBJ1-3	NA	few	TGTGCCAGCACAGGCCCAGGAAACACCATATATTTT	CASTGPGNTIYF
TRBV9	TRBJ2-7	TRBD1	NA	TGTGCCAGCAGCCCGGGACAGATTTCCTACGAGCAGTACTTC	CASSPGQISYEQYF
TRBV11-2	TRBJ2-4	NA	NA	TGTGCCAGCAGTCCCTTTGGATTCGTGGCGGGCAATGCCAAAAACATTCAGTACTTC	CASSPFGFVAGNAKNIQYF
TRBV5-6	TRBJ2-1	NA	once	TGTGCCAGCAGCTTATCCGGGGTTACCTACAATGAGCAGTTCTTC	CASSLSGVTYNEQFF
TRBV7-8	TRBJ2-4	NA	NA	TGTGCCAGCAGCCGAACAGTAGCCAAAAACATTCAGTACTTC	CASSRTVAKNIQYF
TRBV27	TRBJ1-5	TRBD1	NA	TGTGCCAGCAGCTCACTAAGCCCGAGGGACAGCGATAGCAATCAGCCCCAGCATTTT	CASSSLSPRDSDSNQPQHF
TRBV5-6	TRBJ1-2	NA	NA	TGTGCCAGCAGCCCAACAGGGTCAACTAACTATGGCTACACCTTC	CASSPTGSTNYGYTF
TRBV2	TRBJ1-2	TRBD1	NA	TGTGCCAGCAGCTCCACAGGGGCCTATGGCTACACCTTC	CASSSTGAYGYTF
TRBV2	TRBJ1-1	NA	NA	TGTGCCAGCAGCCTAAAGGGGGGGGACACTGAAGCTTTCTTT	CASSLKGGDTEAFF
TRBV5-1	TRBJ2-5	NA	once	TGCGCCAGCAGCTTGGCCCCACGGACTTCCCTTGCTGCGGGGGAGACCCAGTACTTC	CASSLAPRTSLAAGETQYF
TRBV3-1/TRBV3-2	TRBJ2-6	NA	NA	TGTGCCAGCAGCCAAGGCAGCTCTGGGGCCAACGTCCTGACTTTC	CASSQGSSGANVLTF
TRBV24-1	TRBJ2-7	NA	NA	TGTGCCACCAGTAAGGGCGGGGAAGGAAACGAGCAGTACTTC	CATSKGGEGNEQYF
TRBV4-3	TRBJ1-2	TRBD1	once	TGCGCCAGCAGCCCAACTACAGGGGGCTCTAACTATGGCTACACCTTC	CASSPTTGGSNYGYTF
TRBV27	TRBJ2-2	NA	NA	TGTGCCAGCAGTTCTGGTAGCCGGGTCACCGGGGAGCTGTTTTTT	CASSSGSRVTGELFF
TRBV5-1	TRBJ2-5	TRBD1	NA	TGCGCCAGCAGCTTGGGAGGGGGCGCGGGAGAGACCCAGTACTTC	CASSLGGGAGETQYF
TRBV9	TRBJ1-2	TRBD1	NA	TGTGCCAGCAGCGTCCGGATGGGACAGGGGGTACTTCCCTATGGCTACACCTTC	CASSVRMGQGVLPYGYTF
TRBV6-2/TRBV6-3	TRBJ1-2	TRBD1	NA	TGTGCCAGCAGTCAGAGAACAGGGGGCGACTATGGCTACACCTTC	CASSQRTGGDYGYTF
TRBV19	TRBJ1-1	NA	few	TGTGCCAGTAGTATCCTCCAGGGGATGAATACTGAAGCTTTCTTT	CASSILQGMNTEAFF
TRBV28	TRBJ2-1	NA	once	TGTGCCAGCAGTCCCTATCTTAGCAATGAGCAGTTCTTC	CASSPYLSNEQFF
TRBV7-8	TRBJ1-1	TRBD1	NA	TGTGCCAGCAGCAAAACAGGGGACACTGAAGCTTTCTTT	CASSKTGDTEAFF
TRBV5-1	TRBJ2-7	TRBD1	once	TGCGCCAGCAGCTTGGCACAGGGGGCTTCTTACGAGCAGTACTTC	CASSLAQGASYEQYF
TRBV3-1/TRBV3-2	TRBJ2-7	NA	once	TGTGCCAGCAGCCAAGCTGGGGACATCTCCTACGAGCAGTACTTC	CASSQAGDISYEQYF
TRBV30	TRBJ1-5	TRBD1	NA	TGTGCCTGGAGTATTCGGACAGGTTTTCAGCCCCAGCATTTT	CAWSIRTGFQPQHF
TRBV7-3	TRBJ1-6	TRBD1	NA	TGTGCCAGCAGCTCGACAGGGGGTTCACCCCTCCACTTT	CASSSTGGSPLHF
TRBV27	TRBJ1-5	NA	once	TGTGCCAGCAGTCTTTACTACCCCTGGCCCCAGCATTTT	CASSLYYPWPQHF
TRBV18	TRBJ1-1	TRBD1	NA	TGTGCCAGCTCACCCCGGACAGGGGAAGCTTTCTTT	CASSPRTGEAFF
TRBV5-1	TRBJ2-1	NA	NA	TGCGCCAGCGGCCGACTAGGACTCTACAATGAGCAGTTCTTC	CASGRLGLYNEQFF
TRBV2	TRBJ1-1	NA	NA	TGTGCCAGCAGTGAAGGTGGAGGGACTGAAGCTTTCTTT	CASSEGGGTEAFF
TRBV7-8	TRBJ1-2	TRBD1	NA	TGTGCCAGCAGCTTAGCGGCCCAGGGGGCGGTTGATGGCTACACCTTC	CASSLAAQGAVDGYTF
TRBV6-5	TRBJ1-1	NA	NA	TGTGCCAGCAACGCAGGGGTAATGAACACTGAAGCTTTCTTT	CASNAGVMNTEAFF
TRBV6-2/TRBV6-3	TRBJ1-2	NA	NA	TGTGCCAGCAGTTTAGACGGCGGAAACTATGGCTACACCTTC	CASSLDGGNYGYTF
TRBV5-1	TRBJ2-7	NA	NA	TGCGCCAGCAGCTTGACAGGGTTTTCCTACGAGCAGTACTTC	CASSLTGFSYEQYF